This entry is about one TCR beta chain. The junction had 6 bases not matched to a gene; V was cut back by 3 bases and J by 2 bases. CDR1 is MNHNS and CDR2 is SASEGT in the germline V gene. CDR3 length: 16 amino acids. Profiled with immunoSEQ multiplex PCR; TCRdb holds only in-frame clones, not every one. The data hold approximately 500,000 clones, with about three quarters observed a single time. This specimen belongs to a study of shared clonotypes between healthy human individuals. The chain uses TRBV6-1 and TRBJ2-3; 9 bases are shared with TRBD1. This TCR was sampled from a middle-aged woman in good health. Some clones in this sample may be carry-over from other donors' samples. The specimen sequenced was PBMCs. Written as DNA, the CDR3 is TGTGCCAGCAGTGAGAGACAGGGGGGATCCACAGATACGCAGTATTTT. Protein: CASSERQGGSTDTQYF.